The 29 T cell receptor beta chains presented below share a single source sample, sequenced in a study of cytotoxic CD8 clonotypes in ibrutinib-treated CLL (dated by TCRdb to the early 2020s). The time point label corresponds to: approximately 25 months on ibrutinib. Library preparation used the immunoSEQ multiplex PCR assay. What TCRdb holds here is the immuneACCESS table cut down to in-frame rearrangements. Part of the clones is not present; checked against another copy, under half of the missing clones reflect an unresolved V gene, and the others are unexplained. The sample data list some 100,000 clones, and approximately 58% of these were observed just once. The ten top clones hold under 45% of the sample. This material consisted of PBMCs, taken after 24 months of ibrutinib treatment. All receptors derive from a human donor with chronic lymphocytic leukemia.

The chain is built from TRBV7-2 and TRBJ2-5; D ambiguous. In germline, CDR1 is SGHTA, CDR2 FQGNSA. The V end was cut by 1 base, the J end by 2 bases, with 8 bases between. The CDR3 sequence is 14 residues long. CDR3 in amino acids: CASSLVPAQETQYF. CDR3 sequence (DNA): TGTGCCAGCAGCTTAGTTCCGGCTCAAGAGACCCAGTACTTC.

V usage is TRBV7-2 and J usage is TRBJ1-6, with 7 bases fitting TRBD1. The germline CDR1 and CDR2 sequences are SGHTA and FQGNSA. V gave up 5 bases and J gave up 6 bases; unmatched junction bases: 4. CDR3 length: 14 residues. The CDR3 sequence is CASSTRGTNSPLHF. Here the CDR3 DNA reads TGTGCCAGCAGCACCAGGGGGACTAATTCACCCCTCCACTTT.

This clone was counted between two and nine times. The chain combines TRBV27 with TRBJ2-7, with a weak D call TRBD1 (5 bases). This CDR3 contains 15 residues. CDR1 is MNHEY, CDR2 SMNVEV, per germline (reference sequence). Trimming left V 3 bases short and J 0 bases short, with 12 bases between. CDR3 amino acids: CASSLDHRSSYEQYF. Here the CDR3 DNA reads TGTGCCAGCAGTTTGGACCACAGGAGCTCCTACGAGCAGTACTTC.

The chain couples TRBV7-7 to TRBJ2-2; D possibly corresponds to TRBD1 (6 bases). Germline CDR1 and CDR2: SSHAT and FNYEAQ (reference sequence). Trimming stripped 4 bases from V and 5 bases from J, with 14 bases between. The CDR3 extends over 15 amino acids. The CDR3 spells CASSSGTHGTGELFF. In nucleotides, the CDR3 is TGTGCCAGCAGCTCCGGGACACATGGGACCGGGGAGCTGTTTTTT.

The chain employs TRBV7-9 and TRBJ2-7; TRBD2 is a possible D gene (6 bases). Trimming left V 5 bases short and J 12 bases short, with 23 bases between. Germline CDR1 SEHNR, CDR2 FQNEAQ (reference sequence). CDR3 length equals 14 residues. The CDR3 nucleotides are TGTGCCAGCAGCCCTACGGGTAGGGGCGGGGTCTGGTACTTC. It codes for CASSPTGRGGVWYF.

This clone was seen only once. V and J are TRBV7-9 and TRBJ2-5; D not resolved. Trimming stripped 1 base from V and 0 bases from J, with 6 bases between. The germline V gene encodes CDR1 SEHNR and CDR2 FQNEAQ (reference sequence). The CDR3 is made up of 14 amino acids. The CDR3 is CASSLDVDQETQYF. The CDR3 coding sequence is TGTGCCAGCAGCTTAGATGTCGACCAAGAGACCCAGTACTTC. Full variable domain (outside the CDR3, taken from reference TRBV7-9 and TRBJ2-5): DTGVSQNPRHKITKRGQNVTFRCDPISEHNRLYWYRQTLGQGPEFLTYFQNEAQLEKSRLLSDRFSAERPKGSFSTLEIQRTEQGDSAMYLCASSLDVDQETQYFGPGTRLLVL.

The genes are TRBV9 and TRBJ2-2; D might be TRBD1 or TRBD2, each matching 6 bases. CDR3 size: 16 residues. Between the trimmed V and J ends, which lost 0 bases and 9 bases, there was a span of 18 bases. The germline gives CDR1 SGDLS, CDR2 YYNGEE. CDR3 DNA: TGTGCCAGCAGCGTAGGAGGAGGGGGTGTGGCTCGGGAGCTGTTTTTT. Translation: CASSVGGGGVARELFF.

This clone occurred a few times. This sample includes further DNA sequences coding for the same CDR3. This chain joins TRBV27 and TRBJ2-7; D gene uncertain. This CDR3 is 16 amino acids long. Germline CDR1 is MNHEY and CDR2 is SMNVEV (reference sequence). V shed 3 bases and J shed 0 bases, with 15 bases lying between them. The CDR3 sequence: CASSLMLSTSSYEQYF. CDR3 sequence (DNA): TGTGCCAGCAGTTTGATGTTATCAACGAGCTCCTACGAGCAGTACTTC.

This clone was counted a single time. J is TRBJ1-2 and V is TRBV6-5, with D hard to call. The germline gives CDR1 MNHEY, CDR2 SVGAGI. V was trimmed by 0 bases and J by 1 base, leaving 9 bases between them. CDR3 length equals 15 residues. The CDR3 is CASSYSSGSNYGYTF. CDR3 DNA: TGTGCCAGCAGTTACTCATCGGGCAGTAACTATGGCTACACCTTC.

This chain links TRBV28 with TRBJ1-2; D call uncertain. This CDR3 is 12 amino acids long. V was shortened by 10 bases and J by 5 bases, with 14 bases between the two germline ends. In germline, CDR1 is MDHEN, CDR2 SYDVKM. CDR3 coding DNA: TGTGCCACCAACCTTTCGGGGTATGGCTACACCTTC. Amino acid sequence: CATNLSGYGYTF.

The chain links TRBV4-1 to TRBJ1-4; no reliable D call. From germline, CDR1 is MGHRA and CDR2 YSYEKL. This CDR3 spans 17 amino acids. The ends were cut back, 5 bases at V and 0 bases at J, with 16 bases in the middle. CDR3 nucleotide sequence: TGCGCCAGCAGCTTAGCGTGGGCCAGTGCAACTAATGAAAAACTGTTTTTT. Amino acids: CASSLAWASATNEKLFF.

This clone was recorded at least ten times. The chain uses TRBV9 and TRBJ1-2; 10 bases match TRBD1. Germline V gives CDR1 SGDLS, CDR2 YYNGEE. The CDR3 runs 15 residues. V was pared by 4 bases and J by 4 bases, with 7 bases of the junction left unmatched. This CDR3 is CASSSLGQGSYGYTF. CDR3 nucleotides: TGTGCCAGCAGCTCTCTGGGACAGGGGAGCTATGGCTACACCTTC.

The chain uses TRBV18 and TRBJ2-7; D is possibly TRBD1 or TRBD2 (5 bases each). Germline V lookup: CDR1 KGHSH, CDR2 LQKENI. Trimming cost V 2 bases and J 6 bases, with 17 bases left between them. The CDR3 spans 15 residues. CDR3 DNA: TGTGCCAGCTCACCAGCGGGTGGGCAGGGCGGCGAGCAGTACTTC. Translating gives CASSPAGGQGGEQYF.

This sequence joins TRBV5-8 and TRBJ1-2; 7 bases are shared with TRBD1. This CDR3 contains 13 residues. Trimming cost V 4 bases and J 3 bases; bases outside gene matches: 3. Germline values: CDR1 SGHTS, CDR2 YDEGEE. CDR3 region: CASSPGGDYGYTF. CDR3 DNA sequence: TGTGCCAGCAGCCCAGGGGGGGACTATGGCTACACCTTC.

This clone was observed many times. CDR3: CASSLSGIRETQYF. The CDR3 DNA is TGCGCCAGCAGCTTGTCGGGTATAAGGGAGACCCAGTACTTC. V usage is TRBV5-1 and J usage is TRBJ2-5; D remains unclear. CDR3 length equals 14 residues. The germline gives CDR1 SGHRS, CDR2 YFSETQ. Trimming removed 1 base at V and 5 bases at J, with 12 bases between. Combining the CDR3 with reference TRBV5-1 and TRBJ2-5 gives the whole variable domain KAGVTQTPRYLIKTRGQQVTLSCSPISGHRSVSWYQQTPGQGLQFLFEYFSETQRNKGNFPGRFSGRQFSNSRSEMNVSTLELGDSALYLCASSLSGIRETQYFGPGTRLLVL.

The chain has TRBV6-6 and TRBJ2-7; tentative D call: TRBD1 (6 bases). Germline CDR1 is MNHNY and CDR2 is SVGAGI (reference sequence). The CDR3 covers 13 residues. V was pared by 2 bases and J by 1 base, with 6 bases between. In nucleotides, the CDR3 is TGTGCCAGCAGTTACAGGGGGTCCTACGAGCAGTACTTC. Translating gives CASSYRGSYEQYF.

The gene calls are TRBV27 and TRBJ1-6, with D perhaps matching TRBD1 (5 bases). This CDR3 is 15 amino acids long. Trimming pared 2 bases from V and 12 bases from J, leaving 17 bases between. Germline CDR1 is MNHEY and CDR2 is SMNVEV (reference sequence). CDR3 coding DNA: TGTGCCAGCAGTTTACTCTTCCAGGGAGGGCAACCCCTCCACTTT. It specifies CASSLLFQGGQPLHF.

The chain recombines TRBV6-1 with TRBJ1-1; D is perhaps TRBD1 (6 bases). CDR1 and CDR2 from the germline V gene are MNHNS and SASEGT. There are 13 residues in the CDR3. V lost 6 bases and J 7 bases, leaving 15 bases between the germline ends. The CDR3 bases are TGTGCCAGCAGGAACATAAGGACAGATGAAGCTTTCTTT. Amino acid sequence: CASRNIRTDEAFF.

DNA for the CDR3: TGCGCCAGCAGCTTGCGGGACAGGGCTGAAGCTTTCTTT. This sequence encodes CASSLRDRAEAFF. The rearrangement uses TRBV5-1 and TRBJ1-1, with TRBD1 identical over 9 bases. The CDR3 totals 13 residues. Trimming took 1 base from V and 6 from J; bases not matched to a gene: 1. Per the germline V gene, CDR1 is SGHRS and CDR2 is YFSETQ.

With regard to this clone: One junction end disagrees with the germline gene, perhaps due to a read error. The rearrangement joins TRBV7-7 to TRBJ2-5, with D unresolved. The germline gives CDR1 SSHAT, CDR2 FNYEAQ (reference sequence). The CDR3 extends over 14 amino acids. The CDR3 DNA reads TGTGCTAGCAGCCGCGGACGGCACCAAGAGACCCAGTACTTC. It yields the protein CASSRGRHQETQYF.

V gene TRBV18 combines with J gene TRBJ2-5; D uncertain. Trimming removed 3 bases from V and 1 base from J, with 9 bases in between. This CDR3 spans 14 amino acids. Germline V gene sequence: CDR1 KGHSH, CDR2 LQKENI. The chain's CDR3 is CASSPHDSQETQYF. The CDR3 DNA follows: TGTGCCAGCTCACCTCATGATAGCCAAGAGACCCAGTACTTC.

The chain is built from TRBV14 and TRBJ2-3; TRBD1 matches at 9 bases. Germline V gives CDR1 SGHDN, CDR2 FVKESK. The junction had 11 bases not matched to a gene; V was cut back by 2 bases and J by 5 bases. The CDR3 length is 17 residues. The CDR3 here is CASSQRTGGAVGDTQYF. The CDR3 DNA reads TGTGCCAGCAGCCAACGAACAGGGGGCGCAGTAGGAGATACGCAGTATTTT.

The V call is TRBV28, the J call TRBJ1-2, with D unresolved. Between the trimmed V and J ends, which lost 5 bases and 0 bases, there was a span of 10 bases. CDR1 MDHEN and CDR2 SYDVKM come from the germline V gene. The CDR3 totals 14 residues. In nucleotides, the CDR3 is TGTGCCAGCAGTGCCCCCCGTACTAACTATGGCTACACCTTC. This codes for CASSAPRTNYGYTF.

The chain links TRBV18 to TRBJ1-1, with TRBD1 identical over 8 bases. The CDR3 covers 17 residues. Looked up from germline, CDR1 is KGHSH and CDR2 is LQKENI. V was clipped by 0 bases and J by 1 base; unmatched bases: 7. The CDR3 sequence is CASSPPLAGQANTEAFF. DNA of the CDR3: TGTGCCAGCTCACCACCTCTAGCGGGACAGGCGAACACTGAAGCTTTCTTT.

The sample holds one count of this clone. The CDR3 reads CASSSRTAWSTEAFF. CDR3 nucleotide sequence: TGTGCCAGCAGCTCCCGGACAGCCTGGAGCACTGAAGCTTTCTTT. The rearrangement links TRBV5-6 to TRBJ1-1, with a weak D call TRBD1 (6 bases). With 3 bases removed from V and 4 bases from J, the gap between germline ends came to 16 bases. Germline V gene data show CDR1 as SGHDT and CDR2 as YYEEEE. The CDR3 runs 15 residues.

The chain joins TRBV6-1 to TRBJ2-1; TRBD2 is a possible D gene (7 bases). Germline lookup yields CDR1 MNHNS and CDR2 SASEGT. The CDR3 totals 14 residues. Trimming took 7 bases from V and 8 from J, leaving 18 bases between them. Here the CDR3 DNA reads TGTGCCAGCACTTGGCGGGGGCCCCGGGATGAGCAGTTCTTC. Encoded protein: CASTWRGPRDEQFF.

V and J are TRBV30 and TRBJ2-7, with 8 nucleotides matching TRBD1. The germline V gene has CDR1 GTSNPN and CDR2 SVGIG (reference sequence). The V segment lost 4 bases and the J segment 2 bases; nucleotides outside the gene matches: 4. This CDR3 contains 13 residues. The CDR3 region has the DNA TGTGCCTGGAACAGGGGGAGAGCCTACGAGCAGTACTTC. Encoded protein: CAWNRGRAYEQYF.

This chain joins TRBV7-2 and TRBJ1-6, with D perhaps TRBD1 (6 bases). The germline CDR1 and CDR2 sequences are SGHTA and FQGNSA. The CDR3 is 14 residues long. V gave up 5 bases and J gave up 4 bases, with 9 bases separating them. CDR3 nucleotide sequence: TGTGCCAGCAGCGACCAGGGGTATAATTCACCCCTCCACTTT. Translation: CASSDQGYNSPLHF.

The CDR3, as DNA: TGTGCCTGGAGTCCTACTATGGGTCAGCCCCAGCATTTT. Translated, it gives CAWSPTMGQPQHF. The J gene is TRBJ1-5, the V gene TRBV30; D remains unclear. V was shortened by 2 bases and J by 6 bases, with 11 bases between the two germline ends. Germline CDR1 GTSNPN, CDR2 SVGIG (reference sequence). The CDR3 is made up of 13 amino acids.